This note documents a single T cell receptor (beta chain) sequence. Its specificity is unknown. Reprocessing the 5' RACE reads, TCRdb reports a single entry for every CDR3 protein and omits DNA. Its listing shows about 460,000 distinct CDR3 sequences. Looked up from germline, CDR1 is SGHDN and CDR2 is FVKESK. CDR3 length: 15 residues. This entry is derived from a study of T cells expressing NK-cell markers. Study as a whole: Sorted CD3+CD56+NKG2C+, CD3+CD56+NKG2C- and CD3+CD56-NKG2C+ T cells provided the TCR beta repertoires. Study-wide findings and caveats: Of the CD8+ T cell pool in roughly six donors, roughly 1.0-7.0% was accounted for by dominant NKG2C+ clonotypes.

Sequenced material: blood T cells: a sorted CD56 or NKG2C T cell subset, CD4+ or CD8+ T cells, or bulk PBMC T cells (not recorded which). The clonotype was recovered from a woman between 50 and 59 years old in good health. The chain employs TRBV14 and TRBJ2-3; TCRdb lists TRBD2, though no DNA is available to test this call. CDR3 loop: CASSQGDFAGDTQYF.